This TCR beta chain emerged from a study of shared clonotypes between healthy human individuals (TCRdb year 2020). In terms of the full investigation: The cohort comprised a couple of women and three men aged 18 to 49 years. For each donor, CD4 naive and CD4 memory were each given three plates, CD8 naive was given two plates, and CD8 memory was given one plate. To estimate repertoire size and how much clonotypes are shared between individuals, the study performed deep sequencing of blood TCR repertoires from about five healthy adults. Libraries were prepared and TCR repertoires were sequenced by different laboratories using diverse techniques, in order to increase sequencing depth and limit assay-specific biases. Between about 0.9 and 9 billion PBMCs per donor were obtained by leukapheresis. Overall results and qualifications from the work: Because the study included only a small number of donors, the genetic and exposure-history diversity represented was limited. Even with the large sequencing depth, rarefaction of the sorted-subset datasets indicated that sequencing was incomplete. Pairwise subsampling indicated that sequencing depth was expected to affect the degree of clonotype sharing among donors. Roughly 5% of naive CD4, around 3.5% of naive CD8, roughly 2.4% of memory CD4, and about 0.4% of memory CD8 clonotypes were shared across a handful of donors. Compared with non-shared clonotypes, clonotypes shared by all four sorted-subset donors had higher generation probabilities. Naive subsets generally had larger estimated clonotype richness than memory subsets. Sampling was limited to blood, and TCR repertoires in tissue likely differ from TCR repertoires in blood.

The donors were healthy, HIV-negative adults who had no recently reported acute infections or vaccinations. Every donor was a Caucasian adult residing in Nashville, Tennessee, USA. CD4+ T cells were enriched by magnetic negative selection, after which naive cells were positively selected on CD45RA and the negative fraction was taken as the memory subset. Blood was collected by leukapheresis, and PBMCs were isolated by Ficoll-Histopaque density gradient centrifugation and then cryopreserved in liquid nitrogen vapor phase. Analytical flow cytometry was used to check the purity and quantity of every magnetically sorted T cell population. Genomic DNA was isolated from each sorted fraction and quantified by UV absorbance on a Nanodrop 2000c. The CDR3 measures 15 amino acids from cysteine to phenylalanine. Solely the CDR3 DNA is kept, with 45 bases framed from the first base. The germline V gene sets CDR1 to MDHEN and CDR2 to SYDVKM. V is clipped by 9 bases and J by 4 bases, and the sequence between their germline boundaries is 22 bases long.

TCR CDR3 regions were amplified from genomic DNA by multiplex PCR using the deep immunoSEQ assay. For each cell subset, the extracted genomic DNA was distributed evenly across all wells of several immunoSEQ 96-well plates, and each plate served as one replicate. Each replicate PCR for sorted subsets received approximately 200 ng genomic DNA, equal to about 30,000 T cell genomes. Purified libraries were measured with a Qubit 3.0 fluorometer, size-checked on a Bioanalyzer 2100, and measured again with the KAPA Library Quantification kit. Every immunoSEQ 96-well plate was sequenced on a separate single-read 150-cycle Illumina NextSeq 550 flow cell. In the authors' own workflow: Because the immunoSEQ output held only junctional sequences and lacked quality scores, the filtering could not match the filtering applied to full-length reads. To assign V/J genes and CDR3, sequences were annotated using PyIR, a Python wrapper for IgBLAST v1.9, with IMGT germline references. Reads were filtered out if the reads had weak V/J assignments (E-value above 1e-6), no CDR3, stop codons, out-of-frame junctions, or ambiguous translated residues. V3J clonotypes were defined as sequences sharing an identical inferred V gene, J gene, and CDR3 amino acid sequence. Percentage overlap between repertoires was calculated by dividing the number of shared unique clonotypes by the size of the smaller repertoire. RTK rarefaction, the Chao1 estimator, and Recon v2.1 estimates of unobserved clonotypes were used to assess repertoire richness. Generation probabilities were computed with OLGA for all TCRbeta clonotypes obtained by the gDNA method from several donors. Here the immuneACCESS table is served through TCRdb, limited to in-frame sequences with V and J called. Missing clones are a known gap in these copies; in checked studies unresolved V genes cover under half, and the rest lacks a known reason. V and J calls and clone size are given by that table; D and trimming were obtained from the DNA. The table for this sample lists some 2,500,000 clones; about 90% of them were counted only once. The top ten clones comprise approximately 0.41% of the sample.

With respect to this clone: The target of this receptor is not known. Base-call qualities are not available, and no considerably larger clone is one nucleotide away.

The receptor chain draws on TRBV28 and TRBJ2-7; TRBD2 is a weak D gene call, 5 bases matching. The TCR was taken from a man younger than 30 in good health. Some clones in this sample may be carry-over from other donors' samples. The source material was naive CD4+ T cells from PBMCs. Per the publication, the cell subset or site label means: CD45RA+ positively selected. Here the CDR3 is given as CARYLGVAPPYEQYF. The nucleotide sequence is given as TGTGCCAGGTACCTGGGAGTAGCTCCCCCTTACGAGCAGTACTTC.